The source of this T cell receptor beta chain is a study of metastatic and nonmetastatic thyroid tumors. Study background: It was across blood and tumor or nodule tissue from malignant and benign thyroid patients that repertoires were compared.

This CDR3 spans 15 amino acids. Per the germline V gene, CDR1 is SNHLY and CDR2 is FYNNEI. V was pared by 5 bases and J by 0 bases, with 3 bases of the junction left unmatched. As to this clone: Its antigen remains unknown.

In the authors' methods: CDR3 differences across clinicopathological groups were used to build a distant-metastasis classifier for papillary thyroid cancer. Using MiXCR, TCRdb re-called clones from the PCR reads. The V and J calls reflect TCRdb's pipeline rather than the authors' work. The sample records approximately 60,000 clones, roughly 30% being singletons. Every patient was untreated before thyroid surgery. Study-wide findings and caveats: It was reportedly found that TCR beta diversity was significantly higher in malignant thyroid tumors than in benign nodules, a difference seen in both blood and tumor samples.

Sequencing was carried out using blood. This TCR came from a female donor with papillary thyroid cancer or a benign thyroid nodule (not recorded which). Some clones in this sample may be carry-over from other donors' samples. The rearrangement joins TRBV2 to TRBJ2-7; 11 bases are shared with TRBD2. The CDR3 loop is CASSPTSGSSYEQYF. The CDR3, as DNA: TGTGCCAGCAGTCCTACTAGCGGGAGCTCCTACGAGCAGTACTTC.